These 22 T cell receptor beta chains came from one sample sequenced in a study of blood T cell repertoires in COVID-19. TCRdb's copy holds only in-frame clones and misses some; the assay was immunoSEQ multiplex PCR. Of approximately 500,000 clones listed, 85% to 90% were seen once; the top ten hold roughly 8%. Sample: peripheral blood. All receptors derive from a woman in her forties or fifties with COVID-19, enrolled during active disease.

This chain connects TRBV2 to TRBJ2-7, with a tentative D call TRBD2 (6 bases). The V gene's germline CDR1 is SNHLY and CDR2 FYNNEI. V was clipped by 3 bases and J by 2 bases, with 17 bases between them. The CDR3 covers 16 residues. CDR3 bases: TGTGCCAGCAGTGATTTGATTCGGGGGACTCCCTACGAGCAGTACTTC. Its translation is CASSDLIRGTPYEQYF.

The V and J genes are TRBV6-4 and TRBJ1-2, with 7 bases aligning to TRBD1. Per germline, CDR1 MRHNA and CDR2 SNTAGT. This CDR3 has 13 amino acids. V was clipped by 5 bases and J by 8 bases; unmatched bases: 8. The CDR3 is CASSPTATGGYTF. The CDR3 DNA is TGTGCCAGCAGTCCCACCGCGACAGGGGGCTACACCTTC.

V usage is TRBV5-1 and J usage is TRBJ1-4, with D perhaps matching TRBD1 (5 bases). This CDR3 contains 14 residues. Germline CDR1 is SGHRS and CDR2 is YFSETQ. V dropped 4 bases and J dropped 3 bases, with 10 bases sitting between them. This chain's CDR3 is CASSAGDSNEKLFF. CDR3 DNA sequence: TGCGCCAGCAGCGCCGGGGACTCTAATGAAAAACTGTTTTTT.

This clone was seen just once. Other DNA sequences within the sample encode an identical CDR3. The chain couples TRBV18 to TRBJ1-1; the D is unclear. The CDR3 runs 13 residues. Germline V gene sequence: CDR1 KGHSH, CDR2 LQKENI. Trimming cost V 2 bases and J 1 base, with 5 bases left between them. The CDR3 reads CASSPGGNTEAFF. The CDR3 DNA follows: TGTGCCAGCTCACCAGGAGGGAACACTGAAGCTTTCTTT.

The chain uses TRBV5-1 and TRBJ2-5, with 12 bases that match TRBD2. V was pared by 4 bases and J by 5 bases, with 3 bases of the junction left unmatched. This CDR3 has 14 residues. Per the germline V gene, CDR1 is SGHRS and CDR2 is YFSETQ. The CDR3 nucleotides are TGCGCCAGCAGCGCGGGACTAGCGGGTGAGACCCAGTACTTC. Residues: CASSAGLAGETQYF.

The chain joins TRBV2 to TRBJ2-7, with D possibly being TRBD1 (6 bases). This CDR3 spans 13 amino acids. Germline V gene sequence: CDR1 SNHLY, CDR2 FYNNEI. Trimming took 8 bases from V and 6 from J, leaving 17 bases between them. The CDR3 is CASSGESCGEQYF. CDR3 sequence (DNA): TGTGCCAGCTCAGGGGAGAGTTGTGGCGAGCAGTACTTC.

This chain uses TRBV21-1 with TRBJ2-7; the DNA was not compared with TRBD2, the D call given in the table. TRBV21-1 is listed as a pseudogene. CDR3 length: 21 residues. Here the CDR3 DNA reads TGTGCCAGCAGGACTAGCGGGGGACCTCATAACCTCATAACTTACTCCTACGAGCAGTACTTC. This gives the protein CASRTSGGPHNLITYSYEQYF.

The chain carries TRBV5-6 and TRBJ2-7; D gene ambiguous. This CDR3 spans 14 amino acids. Trimming cost V 4 bases and J 2 bases, with 13 bases left between them. CDR1 and CDR2 (germline): SGHDT, YYEEEE. CDR3 bases: TGTGCCAGCAGCCTCACCTTTCGCGCCTACGAGCAGTACTTC. This translates into CASSLTFRAYEQYF.

J is TRBJ2-3 and V is TRBV11-3, with 11 bases that match TRBD2. The CDR3 is 15 residues long. CDR1 and CDR2 (germline): SGHNT, YENEEA. The J segment lost 6 bases and the V segment lost 5 bases, leaving 7 bases of the junction unmatched. The CDR3 sequence: CASSGGTSGYDTQYF. CDR3 coding DNA: TGTGCCAGCAGCGGCGGGACTAGCGGTTATGATACGCAGTATTTT.

CDR3 sequence: CASSQGRGTDYGYTF. CDR3 sequence (DNA): TGTGCCAGCAGCCAGGGTAGGGGGACGGACTATGGCTACACCTTC. V and J are TRBV4-2 and TRBJ1-2; maybe TRBD1 (6 bases). Germline V CDR1 and CDR2: LGHNA, YNFKEQ. This CDR3 comprises 15 residues. Trimming shortened V by 3 bases and J by 3 bases, and 14 bases separated the two germline ends.

A word on this clone: Other DNA sequences in this specimen translate into the identical CDR3. The chain joins TRBV30 to TRBJ1-1; tentative D call: TRBD1 (6 bases). Germline CDR1 GTSNPN, CDR2 SVGIG (reference sequence). V gave up 0 bases and J gave up 1 base, with 9 bases separating them. The CDR3 contains 14 residues. CDR3 in amino acids: CAWSVQGANTEAFF. As DNA, the CDR3 is TGTGCCTGGAGTGTACAGGGTGCGAACACTGAAGCTTTCTTT.

The V and J genes are TRBV2 and TRBJ1-1, with TRBD1 matching 7 bases. The CDR3 spans 13 residues. V lost 6 bases and J lost 10; bases outside the gene matches: 11. Germline lookup yields CDR1 SNHLY and CDR2 FYNNEI. DNA for the CDR3: TGTGCCAGCAGAAAGAAACAGGGGAGGCTAGCTTTCTTT. This encodes CASRKKQGRLAFF.

The chain has TRBV6-1 and TRBJ1-5, with D tentatively TRBD1 (6 bases). Per the germline V gene, CDR1 is MNHNS and CDR2 is SASEGT. The CDR3 is made up of 18 amino acids. V dropped 2 bases and J dropped 0 bases, with 17 bases sitting between them. CDR3 loop: CASSEWTVFRGSNQPQHF. CDR3 sequence (DNA): TGTGCCAGCAGTGAATGGACAGTTTTTAGGGGTAGCAATCAGCCCCAGCATTTT.

The chain combines TRBV15 with TRBJ2-7, with a weak D call TRBD2 (5 bases). Germline CDR1 LNHNV, CDR2 YYDKDF (reference sequence). V dropped 6 bases and J dropped 3 bases, with 15 bases sitting between them. The CDR3 is made up of 14 amino acids. DNA for the CDR3: TGTGCCACCAGGATGGACTCCCACATCTACGAGCAGTACTTC. It yields the protein CATRMDSHIYEQYF.

The chain is built from TRBV2 and TRBJ2-1; the match to TRBD1 covers 9 bases. V lost 6 bases and J lost 6; bases outside the gene matches: 9. Germline CDR1 is SNHLY and CDR2 is FYNNEI. The CDR3 has 15 residues. This chain's CDR3 is CASRHRDRAFNEQFF. The CDR3 coding sequence is TGTGCCAGCAGACACCGGGACAGGGCTTTCAATGAGCAGTTCTTC.

The genes are TRBV11-3 and TRBJ2-1; 10 positions match TRBD2. V shed 5 bases and J 6 bases; nucleotides not matched to a gene: 10. The CDR3 extends over 16 amino acids. Germline V lookup: CDR1 SGHNT, CDR2 YENEEA. The CDR3 DNA follows: TGTGCCAGCAGCCCAAGGAGCACTAGCGGGGCCAATGAGCAGTTCTTC. This encodes CASSPRSTSGANEQFF.

V usage is TRBV19 and J usage is TRBJ1-1; perhaps TRBD1 as D (5 bases). This CDR3 comprises 12 residues. Germline CDR1 is LNHDA and CDR2 is SQIVND (reference sequence). V lost 7 bases and J lost 6, with 12 bases in between. The CDR3 sequence: CASTDRGAEAFF. The CDR3 DNA reads TGTGCCAGTACCGATCGGGGGGCTGAAGCTTTCTTT. Combining the CDR3 with reference TRBV19 and TRBJ1-1 gives the whole variable domain DGGITQSPKYLFRKEGQNVTLSCEQNLNHDAMYWYRQDPGQGLRLIYYSQIVNDFQKGDIAEGYSVSREKKESFPLTVTSAQKNPTAFYLCASTDRGAEAFFGQGTRLTVV.

The rearrangement links TRBV28 to TRBJ2-7; the match to TRBD2 covers 8 bases. Germline V CDR1 and CDR2: MDHEN, SYDVKM. This CDR3 comprises 14 residues. J gave up 6 bases and V 8 bases, and 12 bases lay outside the gene matches. The CDR3 region is CASLPPYAGGEQYF. The DNA for the CDR3 is TGTGCCAGCCTGCCTCCCTACGCGGGGGGCGAGCAGTACTTC.

V and J are TRBV18 and TRBJ1-2; D ambiguous. Deletions cut 3 bases from V and 0 bases from J, with 8 bases between. The CDR3 extends over 14 amino acids. The germline gives CDR1 KGHSH, CDR2 LQKENI. In DNA form, the CDR3 reads TGTGCCAGCTCACCGCGGAACCCTAACTATGGCTACACCTTC. This translates into CASSPRNPNYGYTF.

The chain joins TRBV30 to TRBJ1-2; D ambiguous. V lost 2 bases and J lost 0, with 4 bases in between. Per the germline V gene, CDR1 is GTSNPN and CDR2 is SVGIG (reference sequence). The CDR3 covers 12 residues. The chain's CDR3 is CAWSRANYGYTF. The DNA of the CDR3 is TGTGCCTGGAGTCGCGCTAACTATGGCTACACCTTC. Variable domain in full (rest from reference TRBV30 and TRBJ1-2): SQTIHQWPATLVQPVGSPLSLECTVEGTSNPNLYWYRQAAGRGLQLLFYSVGIGQISSEVPQNLSASRPQDRQFILSSKKLLLSDSGFYLCAWSRANYGYTFGSGTRLTVV.

CDR3: CSVVTGTGGTEAFF. The CDR3, as DNA: TGCAGCGTTGTCACAGGGACAGGGGGCACTGAAGCTTTCTTT. The V gene is TRBV29-1, the J gene TRBJ1-1; 11 bases line up with TRBD1. Germline V lookup: CDR1 SQVTM, CDR2 ANQGSEA. The trim removed 4 bases at V and 4 bases at J, leaving 5 bases unmatched. The CDR3 is 14 amino acids.

The table lists this clone with a few counts. The rearrangement uses TRBV19 and TRBJ1-2, with D possibly being TRBD1 (6 bases). Per germline, CDR1 LNHDA and CDR2 SQIVND (reference sequence). The CDR3 is made up of 15 amino acids. V was clipped by 1 base and J by 2 bases, with 11 bases between them. CDR3 region: CASSIAAGANYGYTF. The CDR3 coding sequence is TGTGCCAGTAGTATAGCGGCAGGGGCGAACTATGGCTACACCTTC.